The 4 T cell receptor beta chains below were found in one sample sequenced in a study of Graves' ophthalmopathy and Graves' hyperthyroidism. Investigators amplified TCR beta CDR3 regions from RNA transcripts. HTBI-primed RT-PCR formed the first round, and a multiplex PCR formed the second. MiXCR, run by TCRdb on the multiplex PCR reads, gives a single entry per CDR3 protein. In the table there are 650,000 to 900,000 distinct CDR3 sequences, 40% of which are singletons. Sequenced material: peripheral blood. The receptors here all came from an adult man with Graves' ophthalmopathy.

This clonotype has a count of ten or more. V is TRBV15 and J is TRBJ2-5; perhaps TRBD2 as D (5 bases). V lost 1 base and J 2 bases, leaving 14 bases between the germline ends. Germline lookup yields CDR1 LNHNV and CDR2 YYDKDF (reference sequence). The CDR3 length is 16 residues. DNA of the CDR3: TGTGCCACCAGCAGAGGAGGGCCGGTCAATCAAGAGACCCAGTACTTC. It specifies CATSRGGPVNQETQYF.

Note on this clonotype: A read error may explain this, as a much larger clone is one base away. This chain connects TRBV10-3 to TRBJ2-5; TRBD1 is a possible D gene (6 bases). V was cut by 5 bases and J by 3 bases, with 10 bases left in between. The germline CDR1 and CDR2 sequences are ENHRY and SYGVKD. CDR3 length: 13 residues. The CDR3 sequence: CAISWSGEETQYF. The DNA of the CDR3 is TGTGCCATCAGTTGGTCAGGGGAAGAGACCCAGTACTTC.

This chain's CDR3 is CASSYARGVRETQYF. The CDR3 coding sequence is TGTGCCAGCAGTTACGCCAGGGGGGTACGGGAGACCCAGTACTTC. The V and J genes are TRBV6-6 and TRBJ2-5; D possibly corresponds to TRBD1 (7 bases). V was shortened by 2 bases and J by 5 bases, with 15 bases between the two germline ends. The germline V gene has CDR1 MNHNY and CDR2 SVGAGI (reference sequence). This CDR3 comprises 15 residues.

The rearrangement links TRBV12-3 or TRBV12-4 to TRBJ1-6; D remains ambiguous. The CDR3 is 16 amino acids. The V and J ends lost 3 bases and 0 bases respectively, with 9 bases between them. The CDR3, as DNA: TGTGCCAGCAGTTTTCGGGAGAGCTCCTATAATTCACCCCTCCACTTT. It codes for CASSFRESSYNSPLHF.